Given below is one T cell receptor (beta chain) in context. Other nucleotide sequences in the sample specify the same CDR3. The sample is drawn from a study of shared clonotypes between healthy human individuals. At the level of the study: Three plates were used per donor for CD4 naive, three for CD4 memory, two for CD8 naive and one for CD8 memory.

The length of the CDR3 is 16 residues. V lost 1 base, J lost 0 bases, and 3 bases stayed unmatched. Germline V gene lookup returns CDR1 LNHNV and CDR2 YYDKDF (reference sequence). Profiled with immunoSEQ multiplex PCR; TCRdb holds only in-frame clones, not every one. The data contain 1 million to 1.3 million clones, 75% to 80% of them singletons. The chain carries TRBV15 and TRBJ2-7; 10 bases map to TRBD2. Input material: memory CD4+ T cells from PBMCs. Subset indicated: CD45RA-negative fraction. The TCR comes from a young man in good health. Some clones in this sample may be carry-over from other donors' samples. CDR3 protein: CATSRGTSGYSYEQYF. The CDR3 DNA sequence: TGTGCCACCAGCAGAGGGACTAGCGGTTACTCCTACGAGCAGTACTTC.